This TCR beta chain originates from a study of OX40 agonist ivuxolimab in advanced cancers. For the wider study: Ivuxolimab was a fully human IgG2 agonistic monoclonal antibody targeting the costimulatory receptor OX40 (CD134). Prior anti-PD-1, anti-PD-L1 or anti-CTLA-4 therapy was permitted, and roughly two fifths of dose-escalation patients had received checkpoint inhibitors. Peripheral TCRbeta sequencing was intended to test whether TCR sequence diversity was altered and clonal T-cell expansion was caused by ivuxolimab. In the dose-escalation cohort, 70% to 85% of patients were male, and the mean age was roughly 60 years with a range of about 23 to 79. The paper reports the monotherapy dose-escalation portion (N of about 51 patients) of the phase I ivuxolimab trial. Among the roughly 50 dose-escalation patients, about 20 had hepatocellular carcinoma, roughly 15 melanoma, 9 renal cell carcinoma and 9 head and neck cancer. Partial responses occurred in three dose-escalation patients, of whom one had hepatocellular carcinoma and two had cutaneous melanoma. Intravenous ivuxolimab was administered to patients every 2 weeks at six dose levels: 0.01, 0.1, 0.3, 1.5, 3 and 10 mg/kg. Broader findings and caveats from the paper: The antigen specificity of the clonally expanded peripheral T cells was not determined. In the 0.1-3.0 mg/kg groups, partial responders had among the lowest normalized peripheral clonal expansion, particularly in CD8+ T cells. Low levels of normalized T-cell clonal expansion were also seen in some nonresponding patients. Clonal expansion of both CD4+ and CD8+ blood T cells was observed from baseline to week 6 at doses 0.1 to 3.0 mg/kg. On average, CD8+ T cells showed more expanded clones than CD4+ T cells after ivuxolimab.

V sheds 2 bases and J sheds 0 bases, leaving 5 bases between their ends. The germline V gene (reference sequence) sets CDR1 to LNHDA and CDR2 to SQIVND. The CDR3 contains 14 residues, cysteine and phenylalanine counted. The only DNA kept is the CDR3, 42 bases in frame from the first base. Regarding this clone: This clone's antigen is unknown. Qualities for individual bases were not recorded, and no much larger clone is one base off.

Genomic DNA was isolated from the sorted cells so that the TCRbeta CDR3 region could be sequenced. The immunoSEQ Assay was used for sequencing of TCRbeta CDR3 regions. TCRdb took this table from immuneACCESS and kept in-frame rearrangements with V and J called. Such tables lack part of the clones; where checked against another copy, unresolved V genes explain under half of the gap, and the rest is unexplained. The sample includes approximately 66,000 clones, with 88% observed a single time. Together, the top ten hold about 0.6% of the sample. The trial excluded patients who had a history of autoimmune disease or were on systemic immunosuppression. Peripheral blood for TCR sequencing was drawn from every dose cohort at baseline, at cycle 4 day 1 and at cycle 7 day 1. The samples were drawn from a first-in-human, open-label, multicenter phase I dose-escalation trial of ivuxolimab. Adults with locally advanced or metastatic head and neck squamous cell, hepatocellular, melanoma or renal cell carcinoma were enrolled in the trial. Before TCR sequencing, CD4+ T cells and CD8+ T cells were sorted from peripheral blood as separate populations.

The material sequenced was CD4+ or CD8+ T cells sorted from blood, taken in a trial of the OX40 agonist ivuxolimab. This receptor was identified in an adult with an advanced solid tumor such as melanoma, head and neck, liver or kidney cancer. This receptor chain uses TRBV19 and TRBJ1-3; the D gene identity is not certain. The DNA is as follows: TGTGCCAGTAGTATATTCCCCTCTGGAAACACCATATATTTT. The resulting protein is CASSIFPSGNTIYF.